Sequencing of this TCR beta chain was carried out in a study of response to subunit inactivated influenza vaccine. Points from the study as a whole: Each seasonal flu vaccination may recruit only limited new T cells, authors suggested.

The table lists this clonotype with a count of one. The target antigen is unknown. TCRdb called the RT-PCR reads again in MiXCR, with one record for every CDR3 protein. The profile shows a few hundred thousand distinct CDR3 sequences, roughly 15% of them singletons. The ends lost 0 bases at V and 7 bases at J; junction bases unmatched: 2. Germline V gives CDR1 LGHNA, CDR2 YSLEER. This CDR3 comprises 15 residues. This sample comprised PBMCs from blood, obtained 11 to 12 days after vaccination. The V gene is TRBV4-3, the J gene TRBJ2-1; 11 positions match TRBD2. This clonotype was sampled from a man aged 45 to 65 who received an inactivated influenza vaccine. The CDR3 DNA is TGCGCCAGCAGCCAAGAGGGACTAGCGGCAAATGAGCAGTTCTTC. Its protein product is CASSQEGLAANEQFF.